This is a list of T cell receptor beta chains from one sample in a study of blood T cell repertoires in COVID-19. The data were produced by immunoSEQ multiplex PCR, yet TCRdb's version contains in-frame clones alone and is incomplete. The sample contains around 250,000 clones, roughly 80% of which appear only once. Sequencing input: PBMCs or T cells enriched from blood (not recorded which). These receptor sequences come from a man in his fifties who had recovered from COVID-19. Each CDR3 is given without its conserved first and last residue. The order of the fields is J gene, clone size, V gene, CDR3 protein. Clone size is given for some rows only: seen once, a few or many times, or a class if the clone is expanded.

J: TRBJ2-1; size: few; V: TRBV5-1; CDR3: ASRQRGTYNEQF
J: TRBJ2-1; size: -; V: TRBV6-2/TRBV6-3; CDR3: ASSSPAGGPSEQF
J: TRBJ1-5; size: -; V: TRBV30; CDR3: AFGRDRGGLGNQPQH
J: TRBJ2-1; size: -; V: TRBV24-1; CDR3: ATSDLTTRNEQF
J: TRBJ2-5; size: -; V: TRBV18; CDR3: ASSLGQGQETQY
J: TRBJ1-1; size: -; V: TRBV4-3; CDR3: ASSLGQPPTEAF
J: TRBJ1-5; size: -; V: TRBV15; CDR3: ATSRDRFRGNQPQH
J: TRBJ2-7; size: once; V: TRBV11-2; CDR3: ASSLSHSRLYEQY
J: TRBJ2-7; size: few; V: TRBV10-1; CDR3: ASRKETRRVYEQY
J: TRBJ1-5; size: -; V: TRBV10-2; CDR3: ASSEKQGANQPQH
J: TRBJ2-1; size: -; V: TRBV9; CDR3: ASSVGGQGRYNEQF
J: TRBJ1-4; size: -; V: TRBV28; CDR3: ASSLGGQGAEKLF
J: TRBJ1-2; size: -; V: TRBV15; CDR3: ATSRAVGAANYGYT
J: TRBJ1-5; size: -; V: TRBV20-1; CDR3: SASWRGRDQPQH
J: TRBJ1-2; size: -; V: TRBV18; CDR3: ASSPPGGRIANYGYT
J: TRBJ2-5; size: -; V: TRBV6-6; CDR3: ATRGQETQY
J: TRBJ2-7; size: -; V: TRBV25-1; CDR3: ASTRTGGAYEQY
J: TRBJ2-7; size: -; V: TRBV7-2; CDR3: ASSLELVASGISEQY
J: TRBJ1-6; size: -; V: TRBV6-1; CDR3: ASSEGVRGRVIPSPLH
J: TRBJ1-6; size: few; V: TRBV11-3; CDR3: ASSREYNSPLH
J: TRBJ2-7; size: -; V: TRBV14; CDR3: ASSHSPGGTRS
J: TRBJ1-1; size: -; V: TRBV12-5; CDR3: ASGGEGRKTEAF
J: TRBJ2-7; size: -; V: TRBV24-1; CDR3: ATSDLTGGSSYEQY
J: TRBJ2-3; size: once; V: TRBV19; CDR3: ASSRLAGGNGGTDTQY
J: TRBJ2-1; size: -; V: TRBV6-5; CDR3: ASWTGGLYNEQF
J: TRBJ1-1; size: -; V: TRBV7-9; CDR3: ASSLPGQGIAEAF
J: TRBJ2-7; size: -; V: TRBV15; CDR3: ATSRASDPSSYEQY
J: TRBJ1-1; size: -; V: TRBV27; CDR3: ASSPLQGSAF
J: TRBJ1-5; size: -; V: TRBV9; CDR3: ASSVYGGWNQPQH
J: TRBJ1-2; size: once; V: TRBV18; CDR3: ASSPEGASGYT
J: TRBJ1-2; size: -; V: TRBV5-1; CDR3: ASSLDRSLMRSYGYT
J: TRBJ2-3; size: many; V: TRBV4-3; CDR3: ASSQDPVAGAVDTQY
J: TRBJ2-7; size: -; V: TRBV19; CDR3: ASSTIQGINEQY
J: TRBJ1-6; size: -; V: TRBV11-2; CDR3: ASSLGQANSPLH
J: TRBJ1-2; size: -; V: TRBV5-1; CDR3: ASKVLGQGPRSRYGYT
J: TRBJ2-1; size: -; V: TRBV5-1; CDR3: ASSPGAGGPSYNEQF
J: TRBJ2-2; size: -; V: TRBV11-2; CDR3: ASSLDLPGRAGGELF
J: TRBJ1-3; size: -; V: TRBV25-1; CDR3: ASSGRDRDERSGNTIY
J: TRBJ2-1; size: -; V: TRBV7-6; CDR3: ASSLVQDRTYNEQF
J: TRBJ2-1; size: -; V: TRBV6-5; CDR3: ATCRDRGHNEQF
J: TRBJ1-5; size: -; V: TRBV18; CDR3: ASSDAGISNQPQH
J: TRBJ1-4; size: -; V: TRBV6-2/TRBV6-3; CDR3: ASSWGPTNEKLF
J: TRBJ2-7; size: -; V: TRBV7-8; CDR3: ASSLASPGSVTVSEQY
J: TRBJ1-2; size: -; V: TRBV6-1; CDR3: ASSEGHRGPYGYT
J: TRBJ1-6; size: few; V: TRBV2; CDR3: ASHPEAGNSPLH
J: TRBJ2-5; size: -; V: TRBV7-3; CDR3: ASSPKLAEQETQY
J: TRBJ1-1; size: once; V: TRBV6-6; CDR3: ASSSVGAVSEAF
J: TRBJ1-5; size: -; V: TRBV19; CDR3: ASSSQGASNQPQH
J: TRBJ2-3; size: few; V: TRBV10-1; CDR3: ASSEGAGGHTDTQY